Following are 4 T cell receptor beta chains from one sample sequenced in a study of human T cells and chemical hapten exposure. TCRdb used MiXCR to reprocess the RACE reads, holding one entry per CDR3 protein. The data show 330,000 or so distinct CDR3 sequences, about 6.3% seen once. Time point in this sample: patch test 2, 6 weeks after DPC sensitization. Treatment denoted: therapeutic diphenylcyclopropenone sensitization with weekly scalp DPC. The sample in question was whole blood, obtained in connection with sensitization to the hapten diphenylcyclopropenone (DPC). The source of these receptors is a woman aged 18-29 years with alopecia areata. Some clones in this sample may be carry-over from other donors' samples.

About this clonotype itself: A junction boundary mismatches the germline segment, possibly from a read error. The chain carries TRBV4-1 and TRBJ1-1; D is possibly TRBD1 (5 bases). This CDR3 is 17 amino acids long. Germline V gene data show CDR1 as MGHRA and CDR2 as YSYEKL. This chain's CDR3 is CASSRDPRRVRGTEAFF. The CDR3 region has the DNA TGTGCCAGCAGCCGAGATCCTCGCAGGGTGAGGGGCACTGAAGCTTTCTTT.

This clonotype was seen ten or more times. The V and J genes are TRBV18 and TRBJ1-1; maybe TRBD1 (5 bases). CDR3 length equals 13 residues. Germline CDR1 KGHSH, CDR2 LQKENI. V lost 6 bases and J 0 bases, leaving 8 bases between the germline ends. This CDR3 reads CASSGGMNTEAFF. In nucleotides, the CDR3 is TGTGCCAGCTCCGGGGGGATGAACACTGAAGCTTTCTTT.

The CDR3 coding sequence is TGTGCCAGCAGCTTAGGCACAGTAAACATTCAGTACTTC. It yields the protein CASSLGTVNIQYF. This chain joins TRBV13 and TRBJ2-4, with unresolved D. V lost 0 bases to trimming and J lost 6 bases, with 6 bases between them. Germline-derived CDR1 and CDR2 are PRHDT and FYEKMQ (reference sequence). The CDR3 extends over 13 amino acids.

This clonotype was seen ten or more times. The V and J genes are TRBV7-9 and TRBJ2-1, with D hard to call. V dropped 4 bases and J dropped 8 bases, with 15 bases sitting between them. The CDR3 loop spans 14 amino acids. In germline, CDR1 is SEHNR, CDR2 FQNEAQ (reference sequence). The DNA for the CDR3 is TGTGCCAGCAGCTCCTCGGGCACTCAGCATGAGCAGTTCTTC. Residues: CASSSSGTQHEQFF.